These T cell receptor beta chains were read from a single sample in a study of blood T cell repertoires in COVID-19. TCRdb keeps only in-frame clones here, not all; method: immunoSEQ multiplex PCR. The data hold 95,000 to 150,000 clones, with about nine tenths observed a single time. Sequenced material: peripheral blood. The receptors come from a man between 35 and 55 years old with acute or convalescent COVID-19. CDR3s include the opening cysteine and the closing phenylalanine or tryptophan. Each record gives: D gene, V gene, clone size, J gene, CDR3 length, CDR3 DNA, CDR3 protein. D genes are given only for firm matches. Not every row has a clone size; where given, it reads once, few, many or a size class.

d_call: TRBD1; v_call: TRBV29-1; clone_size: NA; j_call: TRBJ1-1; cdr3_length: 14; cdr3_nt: TGCAGCGTTGACTGGACAGGGCAGAACACTGAAGCTTTCTTT; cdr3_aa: CSVDWTGQNTEAFF
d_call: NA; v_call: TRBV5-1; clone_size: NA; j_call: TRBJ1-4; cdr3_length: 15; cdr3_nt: TGCGCCAGCAGCTGGGACACCCAGGGTAATGAAAAACTGTTTTTT; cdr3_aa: CASSWDTQGNEKLFF
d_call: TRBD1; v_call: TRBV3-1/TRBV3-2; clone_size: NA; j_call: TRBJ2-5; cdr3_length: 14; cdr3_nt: TGTGCCAGCAGCTTCGGGACAGCAAAAGAGACCCAGTACTTC; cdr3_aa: CASSFGTAKETQYF
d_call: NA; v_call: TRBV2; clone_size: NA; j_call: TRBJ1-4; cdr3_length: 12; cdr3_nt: TGTGCCAGCAACCGGTTGAATGAAAAACTGTTTTTT; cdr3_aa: CASNRLNEKLFF
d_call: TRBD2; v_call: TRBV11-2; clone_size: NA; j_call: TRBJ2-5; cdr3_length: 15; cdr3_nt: TGTGCCAGCAGCTTAGGCACTAGCGGGAAAGAGACCCAGTACTTC; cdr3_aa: CASSLGTSGKETQYF
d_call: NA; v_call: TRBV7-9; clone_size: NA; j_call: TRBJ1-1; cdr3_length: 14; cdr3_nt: TGTGCCAGCAGCATGATACAGGGTGGCACTGAAGCTTTCTTT; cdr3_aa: CASSMIQGGTEAFF
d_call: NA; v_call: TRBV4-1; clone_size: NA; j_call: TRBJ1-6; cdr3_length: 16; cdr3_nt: TGCGCCAGCAGCCAAGTCTTTAGGGGTAATAATTCACCCCTCCACTTT; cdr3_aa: CASSQVFRGNNSPLHF
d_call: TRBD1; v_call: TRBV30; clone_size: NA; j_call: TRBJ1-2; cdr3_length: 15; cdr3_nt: TGTGCCTGCCAAAAAGACAGGGTGTGGAACTATGGCTACACCTTC; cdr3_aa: CACQKDRVWNYGYTF
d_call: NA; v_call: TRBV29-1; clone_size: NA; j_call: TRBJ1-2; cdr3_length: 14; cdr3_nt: TGCAGCGTTGAAGATCTCTGGCCTTTATATGGCTACACCTTC; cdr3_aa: CSVEDLWPLYGYTF
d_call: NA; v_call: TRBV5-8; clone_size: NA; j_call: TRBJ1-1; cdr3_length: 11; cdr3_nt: TGTGCCAGCAGCTCCGGGATTGAAGCTTTCTTT; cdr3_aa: CASSSGIEAFF
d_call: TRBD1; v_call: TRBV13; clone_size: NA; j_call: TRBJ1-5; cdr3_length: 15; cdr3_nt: TGTGCCAGCAGCTTAGGACAGGGGCTAGCTCAGCCCCAGCATTTT; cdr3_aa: CASSLGQGLAQPQHF
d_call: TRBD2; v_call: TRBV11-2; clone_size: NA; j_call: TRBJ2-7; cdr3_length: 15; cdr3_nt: TGTGCCAGCAGCTCCCCAACTAGCGACGTCTACGAGCAGTACTTC; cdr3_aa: CASSSPTSDVYEQYF
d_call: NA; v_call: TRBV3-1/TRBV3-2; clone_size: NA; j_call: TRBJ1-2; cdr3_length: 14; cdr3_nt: TGTGCCAGCAGCCATGGGGGGGCGAACTATGGCTACACCTTC; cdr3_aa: CASSHGGANYGYTF
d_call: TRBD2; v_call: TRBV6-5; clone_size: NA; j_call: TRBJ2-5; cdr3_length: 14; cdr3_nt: TGTGCCAGCAGTCCGGGGGGTTTCCAAGAGACCCAGTACTTC; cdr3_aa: CASSPGGFQETQYF
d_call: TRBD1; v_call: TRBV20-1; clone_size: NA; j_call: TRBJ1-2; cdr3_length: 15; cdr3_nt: TGCAGTGCTAGTAAGGTTGGACAGGGGATCTATGGCTACACCTTC; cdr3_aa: CSASKVGQGIYGYTF
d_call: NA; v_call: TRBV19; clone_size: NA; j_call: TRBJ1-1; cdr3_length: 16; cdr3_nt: TGTGCCAGTAGTGTCCTGGGCTCATTTGGAAACACTGAAGCTTTCTTT; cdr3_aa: CASSVLGSFGNTEAFF
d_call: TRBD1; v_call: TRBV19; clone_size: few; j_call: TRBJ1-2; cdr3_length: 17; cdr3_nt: TGTGCCACCCTGGGTCTCGGGACAGGGGGCGCCTTGGGTGGCTACACCTTC; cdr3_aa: CATLGLGTGGALGGYTF
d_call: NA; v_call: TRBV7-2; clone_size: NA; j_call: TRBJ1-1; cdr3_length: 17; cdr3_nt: TGTGCCAGCAGCTTAGGCCCCTTTGGGGGGTCGGGTACTGAAGCTTTCTTT; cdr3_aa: CASSLGPFGGSGTEAFF
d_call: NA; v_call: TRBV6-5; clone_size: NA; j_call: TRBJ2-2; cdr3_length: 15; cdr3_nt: TGTGCCAGCAGTTGGTTTTGGAGCGACACCGGGGAGCTGTTTTTT; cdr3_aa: CASSWFWSDTGELFF
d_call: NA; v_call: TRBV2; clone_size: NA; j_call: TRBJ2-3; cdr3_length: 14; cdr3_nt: TGTGCCAGCATTGCCAGGGCCAGAGCAGATACGCAGTATTTT; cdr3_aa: CASIARARADTQYF
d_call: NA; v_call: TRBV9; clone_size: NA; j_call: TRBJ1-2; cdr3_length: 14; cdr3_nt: TGTGCCAGCAGCGGTCAGGGGATTCGCTATGGCTACACCTTC; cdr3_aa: CASSGQGIRYGYTF
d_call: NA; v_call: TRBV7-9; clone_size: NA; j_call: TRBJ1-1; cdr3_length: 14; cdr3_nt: TGTGCCAGCAGCCCGACGACAGGGAACACTGAAGCTTTCTTT; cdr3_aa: CASSPTTGNTEAFF
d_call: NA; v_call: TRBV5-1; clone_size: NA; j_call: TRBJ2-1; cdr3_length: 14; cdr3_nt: TGCGCCAGCAGCTTGGGGCTCGAATTCGGGGAGCAGTTCTTC; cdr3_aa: CASSLGLEFGEQFF
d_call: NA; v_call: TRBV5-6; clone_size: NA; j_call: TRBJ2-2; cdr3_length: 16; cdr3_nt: TGTGCCAGCAGCTTGGGCACTAGCAGGAACACCGGGGAGCTGTTTTTT; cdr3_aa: CASSLGTSRNTGELFF
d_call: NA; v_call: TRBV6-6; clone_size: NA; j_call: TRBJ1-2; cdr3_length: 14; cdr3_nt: TGTGCCAGCAGTTACTTCCATACGGACTATGGCTACACCTTC; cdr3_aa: CASSYFHTDYGYTF
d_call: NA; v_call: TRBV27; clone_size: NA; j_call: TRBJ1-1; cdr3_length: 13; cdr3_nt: TGTGCCAGCAGTTTATCAGGAGGCACTGAAGCTTTCTTT; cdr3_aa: CASSLSGGTEAFF
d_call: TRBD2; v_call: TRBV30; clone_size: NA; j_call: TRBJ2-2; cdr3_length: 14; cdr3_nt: TGTGCCTGGAGTGCCACTAGCGCGGCCGGGGAGCTGTTTTTT; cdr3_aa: CAWSATSAAGELFF
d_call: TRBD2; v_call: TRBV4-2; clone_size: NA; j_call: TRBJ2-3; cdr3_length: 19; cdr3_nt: TGTGCCAGCAGCCAAGGAATTTCGGCTAGCGGGGAGAGCACAGATACGCAGTATTTT; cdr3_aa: CASSQGISASGESTDTQYF
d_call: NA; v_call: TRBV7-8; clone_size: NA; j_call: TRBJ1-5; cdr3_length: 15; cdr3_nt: TGTGCCAGCAGCTTAATTTCGGGGATCAATCAGCCCCAGCATTTT; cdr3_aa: CASSLISGINQPQHF
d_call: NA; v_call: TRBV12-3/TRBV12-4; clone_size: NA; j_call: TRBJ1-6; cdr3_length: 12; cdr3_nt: TGTGCCAGCAGTTTTCGTAATTCACCCCTCCACTTT; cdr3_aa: CASSFRNSPLHF
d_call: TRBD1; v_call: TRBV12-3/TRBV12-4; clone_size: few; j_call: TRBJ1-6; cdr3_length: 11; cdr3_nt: TGTGCCAGCAGCGAGGGGGCTGTCCTCCACTTT; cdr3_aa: CASSEGAVLHF